A single T cell receptor (beta chain) is shown here with its context. What it recognizes is unknown. V lost 4 bases to trimming and J lost 7 bases; unmatched junction nucleotides: 6. The CDR3 is 14 amino acids. Germline V lookup: CDR1 LGHNT, CDR2 FRNRAP. TCRdb re-clonotyped the PCR reads via MiXCR. The sample consists of tens of thousands of clones, roughly 12% of them appearing once. This entry belongs to a study of metastatic and nonmetastatic thyroid tumors. Study-level results: Malignant tumors reportedly showed significantly higher TCR beta diversity than benign nodules in both blood and tumor.

Each patient went into thyroid surgery without having received any treatment. V is TRBV12-5 and J is TRBJ2-2; 7 bases agree with TRBD1. The specimen was blood. This sequence was found in a female donor with papillary thyroid cancer or a benign thyroid nodule (not recorded which). Some clones in this sample may be carry-over from other donors' samples. CDR3 sequence (DNA): TGTGCTAGTGGTTACAGGACAGGTGGCGGGGAGCTGTTTTTT. Amino acid sequence: CASGYRTGGGELFF. Drawing the rest from reference TRBV12-5 and TRBJ2-2, the complete variable domain is DARVTQTPRHKVTEMGQEVTMRCQPILGHNTVFWYRQTMMQGLELLAYFRNRAPLDDSGMPKDRFSAEMPDATLATLKIQPSEPRDSAVYFCASGYRTGGGELFFGEGSRLTVL.